Described below is a single T cell receptor (beta chain) sequence and its context. Its target is not known. These data originate in a study of cytomegalovirus exposure and HLA in healthy donors. V dropped 6 bases and J dropped 1; count of bases not matched to a gene: 6. The CDR3 has 15 amino acids. The germline V gene has CDR1 MNHEY and CDR2 SMNVEV (reference sequence). 60 Vbeta and 13 Jbeta primers were used in PCR. Clones were sequenced by immunoSEQ multiplex PCR, and TCRdb holds only the in-frame ones, with some missing. The sample is made up of just over 80,000 clones, and the top ten hold 1.1% of it. Findings of the study overall: The study designated fewer than 200 TCR beta chains cytomegalovirus-associated.

This clonotype was obtained from a woman aged 25-40 years in good health and CMV-seronegative. The rearrangement uses TRBV27 and TRBJ2-7, with 10 bases identical to TRBD2. Sequenced: PBMCs. The CDR3 DNA is TGTGCCAGCAGAAGACTAGCGGGCGATTCCTACGAGCAGTACTTC. Residues: CASRRLAGDSYEQYF.